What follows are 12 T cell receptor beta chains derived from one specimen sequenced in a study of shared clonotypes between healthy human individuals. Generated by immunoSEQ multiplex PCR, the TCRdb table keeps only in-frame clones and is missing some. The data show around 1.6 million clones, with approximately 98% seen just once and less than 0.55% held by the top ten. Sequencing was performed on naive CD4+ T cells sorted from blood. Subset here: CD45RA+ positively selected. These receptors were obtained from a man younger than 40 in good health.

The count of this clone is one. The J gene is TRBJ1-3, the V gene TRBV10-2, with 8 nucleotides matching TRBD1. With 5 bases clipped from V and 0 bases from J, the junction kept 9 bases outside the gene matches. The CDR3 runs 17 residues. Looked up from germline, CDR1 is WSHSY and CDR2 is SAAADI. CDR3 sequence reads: CASSSHRGVISGNTIYF. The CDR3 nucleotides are TGCGCCAGCAGTTCCCACAGGGGGGTAATCTCTGGAAACACCATATATTTT.

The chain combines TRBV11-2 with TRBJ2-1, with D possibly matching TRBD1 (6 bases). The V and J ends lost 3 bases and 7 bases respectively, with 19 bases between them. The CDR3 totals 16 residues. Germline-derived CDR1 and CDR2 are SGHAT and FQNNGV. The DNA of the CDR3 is TGTGCCAGCAGCTTTGCTGGGGCAGGGGTGAGGAATGAGCAGTTCTTC. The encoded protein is CASSFAGAGVRNEQFF.

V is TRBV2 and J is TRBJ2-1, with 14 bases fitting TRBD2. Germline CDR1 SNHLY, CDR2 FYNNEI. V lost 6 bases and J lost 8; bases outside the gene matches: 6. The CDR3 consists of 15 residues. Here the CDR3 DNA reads TGTGCCAGCAGCCTCGGGACTAGCGGGAGCGATGAGCAGTTCTTC. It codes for CASSLGTSGSDEQFF.

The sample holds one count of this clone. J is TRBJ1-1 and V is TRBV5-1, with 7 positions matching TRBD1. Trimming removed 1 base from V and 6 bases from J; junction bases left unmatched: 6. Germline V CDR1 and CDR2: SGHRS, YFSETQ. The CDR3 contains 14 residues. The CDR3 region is CASSLSTGIAEAFF. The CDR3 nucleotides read TGCGCCAGCAGCTTGTCGACAGGGATTGCTGAAGCTTTCTTT.

CDR3: CASSLEDINTEAFF. CDR3 nucleotide sequence: TGTGCCAGCAGCTTGGAGGACATTAACACTGAAGCTTTCTTT. V and J are TRBV5-4 and TRBJ1-1; D may be TRBD1 (5 bases). The CDR3 has 14 amino acids. Germline loops: CDR1 SGHNT, CDR2 YYREEE (reference sequence). The V gene lost 0 bases and the J gene lost 2 bases, with 8 bases spanning the gap.

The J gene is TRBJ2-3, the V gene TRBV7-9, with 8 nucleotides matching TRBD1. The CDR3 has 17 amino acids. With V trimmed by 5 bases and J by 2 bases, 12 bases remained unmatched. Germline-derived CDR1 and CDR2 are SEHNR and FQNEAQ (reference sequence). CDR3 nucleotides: TGTGCCAGCAGCAACGCCCTCGGGACAGGAGTCACAGATACGCAGTATTTT. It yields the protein CASSNALGTGVTDTQYF.

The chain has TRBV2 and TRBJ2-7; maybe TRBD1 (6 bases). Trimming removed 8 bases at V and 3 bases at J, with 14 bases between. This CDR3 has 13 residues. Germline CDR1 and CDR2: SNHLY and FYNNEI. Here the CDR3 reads CASAGQTVYEQYF. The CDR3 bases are TGTGCCAGCGCCGGACAGACAGTCTACGAGCAGTACTTC.

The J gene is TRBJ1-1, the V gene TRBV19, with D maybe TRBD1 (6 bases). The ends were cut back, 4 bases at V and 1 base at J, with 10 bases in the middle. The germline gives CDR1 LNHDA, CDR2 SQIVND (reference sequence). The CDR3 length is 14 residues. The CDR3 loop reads CASSRRGGNTEAFF. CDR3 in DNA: TGTGCCAGTAGTAGGAGGGGGGGGAACACTGAAGCTTTCTTT.

Here the CDR3 reads CASSLALGQGAWNTEAFF. The CDR3 bases are TGTGCCAGCAGCTTGGCCTTAGGACAGGGGGCATGGAACACTGAAGCTTTCTTT. V is TRBV5-5 and J is TRBJ1-1; 11 positions agree with TRBD1. CDR3 size: 18 residues. The V and J ends lost 0 bases and 1 base, in that order; junction bases with no gene match: 8. The germline gives CDR1 SGHKS, CDR2 YYEKEE (reference sequence).

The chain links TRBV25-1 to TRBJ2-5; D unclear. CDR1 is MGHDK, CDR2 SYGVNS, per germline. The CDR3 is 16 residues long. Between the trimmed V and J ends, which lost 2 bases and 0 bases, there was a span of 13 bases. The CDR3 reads CASSEPAGKYQETQYF. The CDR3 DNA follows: TGTGCCAGCAGTGAACCGGCAGGTAAGTACCAAGAGACCCAGTACTTC.

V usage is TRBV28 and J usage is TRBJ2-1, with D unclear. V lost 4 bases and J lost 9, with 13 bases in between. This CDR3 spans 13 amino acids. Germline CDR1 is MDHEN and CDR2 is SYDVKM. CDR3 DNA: TGTGCCAGCAGTTGGGCCCAAACTTTTGAGCAGTTCTTC. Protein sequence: CASSWAQTFEQFF.

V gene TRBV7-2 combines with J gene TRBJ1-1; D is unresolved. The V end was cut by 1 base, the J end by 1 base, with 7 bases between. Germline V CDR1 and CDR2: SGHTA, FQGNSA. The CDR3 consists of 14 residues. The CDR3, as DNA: TGTGCCAGCAGCTTAGTGGAGTGGAACACTGAAGCTTTCTTT. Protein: CASSLVEWNTEAFF.